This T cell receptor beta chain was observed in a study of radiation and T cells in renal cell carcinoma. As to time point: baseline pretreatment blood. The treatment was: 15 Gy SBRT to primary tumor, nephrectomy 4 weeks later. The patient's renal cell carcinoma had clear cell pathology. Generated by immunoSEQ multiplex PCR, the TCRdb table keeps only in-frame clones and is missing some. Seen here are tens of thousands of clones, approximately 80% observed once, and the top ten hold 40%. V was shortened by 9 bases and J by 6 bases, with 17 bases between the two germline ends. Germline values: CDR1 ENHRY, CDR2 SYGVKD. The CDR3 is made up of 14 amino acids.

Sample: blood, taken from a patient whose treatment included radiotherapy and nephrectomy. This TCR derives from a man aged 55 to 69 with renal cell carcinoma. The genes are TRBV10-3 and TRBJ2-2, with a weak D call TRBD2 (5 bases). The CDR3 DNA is TGTGCCATAAGGGCTCTACTAGACGCCGGGGAGCTGTTTTTT. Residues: CAIRALLDAGELFF.